These 18 T cell receptor beta chains were all obtained from the same sample, sequenced in a study of T-cell memory formation after mild COVID-19. Using its own MiXCR run on the 5' RACE reads, TCRdb lists one record per CDR3 protein. Seen here are approximately 260,000 distinct CDR3 sequences, over 15% observed once, and the top ten hold 20% to 25%. Sequenced input: PBMCs or a T cell subset sorted from them (not recorded which). All receptors derive from a man between 18 and 29 years old who had mild COVID-19 (a few samples of this study predate the infection). Cell type and time point are not known.

The chain is built from TRBV5-5 and TRBJ2-3; the D is unclear. V shed 0 bases and J shed 0 bases, with 5 bases lying between them. Germline CDR1 SGHKS, CDR2 YYEKEE (reference sequence). This CDR3 spans 14 amino acids. The CDR3 spells CASSLAQSTDTQYF. The CDR3 DNA sequence: TGTGCCAGCAGCTTGGCACAGAGCACAGATACGCAGTATTTT.

This clonotype was counted only a few times. Here the CDR3 reads CASSYKPPGHMTPLTGELFF. CDR3 DNA sequence: TGTGCCAGCAGTTACAAGCCTCCGGGACATATGACCCCACTCACCGGGGAGCTGTTTTTT. The chain carries TRBV6-5 and TRBJ2-2; D is possibly TRBD1 (6 bases). V was cut by 2 bases and J by 4 bases, with 26 bases left in between. This CDR3 is 20 amino acids long. The V gene's germline CDR1 is MNHEY and CDR2 SVGAGI.

In this sample, this clonotype turned up many times. The chain employs TRBV6-6 and TRBJ2-7, with 7 bases identical to TRBD1. Germline values: CDR1 MNHNY, CDR2 SVGAGI (reference sequence). The J segment lost 4 bases and the V segment lost 2 bases, leaving 20 bases of the junction unmatched. The CDR3 is 19 residues long. In DNA form, the CDR3 reads TGTGCCAGCAGTTACGACGCTCCGGGACAGCCGTCATGGGGTTACGAGCAGTACGTC. Translated: CASSYDAPGQPSWGYEQYV.

This clonotype has a handful of counts. V and J are TRBV15 and TRBJ2-3, with a tentative D call TRBD1 (6 bases). The length of the CDR3 is 15 residues. CDR1 is LNHNV, CDR2 YYDKDF, per germline (reference sequence). Trimming removed 5 bases at V and 2 bases at J, with 14 bases between. DNA of the CDR3: TGTGCCACCAGCGCCCCCGGACAGCCCACAGATACGCAGTATTTT. This gives the protein CATSAPGQPTDTQYF.

This clonotype turned up a few times. The chain is built from TRBV5-1 and TRBJ1-2; 8 bases line up with TRBD1. Germline CDR1 reads SGHRS; CDR2 reads YFSETQ. V lost 3 bases to trimming and J lost 3 bases; unmatched junction nucleotides: 4. The CDR3 length is 14 residues. CDR3 DNA sequence: TGCGCCAGCAGCTCGGGACAGGTAGACTATGGCTACACCTTC. Its translation: CASSSGQVDYGYTF.

The DNA of the CDR3 is TGTGCCAGCAATCGCGACGGTAGGTCGGATCAGCCCCAGCATTTT. It encodes CASNRDGRSDQPQHF. V is TRBV6-1 and J is TRBJ1-5, with D hard to call. Trimming removed 7 bases from V and 5 bases from J, with 18 bases in between. Germline V gene data show CDR1 as MNHNS and CDR2 as SASEGT. The CDR3 consists of 15 residues.

This chain connects TRBV20-1 to TRBJ1-4, with D unclear. The germline V gene has CDR1 DFQATT and CDR2 SNEGSKA (reference sequence). The CDR3 is made up of 13 amino acids. V was pared by 7 bases and J by 2 bases, with 11 bases between. The chain's CDR3 is CSVGASTNEKLFF. Written as DNA, the CDR3 is TGCAGTGTAGGCGCCTCCACTAATGAAAAACTGTTTTTT.

This clonotype was found many times. The chain has TRBV7-3 and TRBJ2-2; no clear D gene. Germline CDR1 and CDR2: SGHTA and FQGTGA. V was clipped by 6 bases and J by 0 bases, with 14 bases between them. The CDR3 loop spans 16 amino acids. This chain's CDR3 is CASSQLGPPNTGELFF. The CDR3, as DNA: TGTGCCAGCAGTCAGTTGGGCCCCCCGAACACCGGGGAGCTGTTTTTT.

In its sample, this clonotype was seen a few times. The CDR3 loop is CASSPSDRGNTEAFF. The DNA for the CDR3 is TGCGCCAGCAGCCCGTCGGACAGGGGTAACACTGAAGCTTTCTTT. The chain couples TRBV5-1 to TRBJ1-1; TRBD1 agrees at 9 bases. The germline V gene encodes CDR1 SGHRS and CDR2 YFSETQ. This CDR3 contains 15 residues. J lost 2 bases, V lost 4 bases, and 6 bases had no gene match. Full variable domain (remainder filled in from reference TRBV5-1 and TRBJ1-1): KAGVTQTPRYLIKTRGQQVTLSCSPISGHRSVSWYQQTPGQGLQFLFEYFSETQRNKGNFPGRFSGRQFSNSRSEMNVSTLELGDSALYLCASSPSDRGNTEAFFGQGTRLTVV.

A few counts support this clonotype. This chain joins TRBV7-7 and TRBJ1-5; D is undetermined. CDR1 is SSHAT and CDR2 is FNYEAQ in the germline V gene (reference sequence). Between the trimmed V and J ends, which lost 3 bases and 6 bases, there was a span of 12 bases. This CDR3 comprises 14 residues. DNA of the CDR3: TGTGCCAGCAGCTTCCGAATCACGTGTCAGCCCCAGCATTTT. Protein sequence: CASSFRITCQPQHF.

V gene TRBV5-1 combines with J gene TRBJ1-2; 7 bases agree with TRBD1. CDR3 size: 16 residues. V gave up 0 bases and J gave up 6 bases; unmatched junction bases: 11. Per germline, CDR1 SGHRS and CDR2 YFSETQ. CDR3 DNA sequence: TGCGCCAGCAGCTTGGGGGGGGCCGACAGGGAAGATGGCTACACCTTC. It is translated as CASSLGGADREDGYTF.

The chain recombines TRBV4-1 with TRBJ2-2; possible D gene TRBD2, 6 bases. Trimming left V 4 bases short and J 13 bases short, with 10 bases between. The CDR3 has 11 amino acids. The germline gives CDR1 MGHRA, CDR2 YSYEKL. CDR3 nucleotide sequence: TGCGCCAGCAGCCCGGGAGATGGGCTGTTTTTT. Protein: CASSPGDGLFF.

The V and J genes are TRBV10-3 and TRBJ2-7; 10 nucleotides agree with TRBD1. Looked up from germline, CDR1 is ENHRY and CDR2 is SYGVKD. The CDR3 is 13 amino acids. V shed 10 bases and J 6 bases; nucleotides not matched to a gene: 9. The CDR3 sequence is CATWTGGYREQYF. Here the CDR3 DNA reads TGTGCCACCTGGACAGGGGGGTATCGCGAGCAGTACTTC.

The genes are TRBV5-4 and TRBJ2-3; 10 bases fit TRBD2. The V gene's germline CDR1 is SGHNT and CDR2 YYREEE (reference sequence). J lost 7 bases, V lost 7 bases, and 12 bases had no gene match. The CDR3 sequence is 15 residues long. The CDR3 sequence is CASGSGIAGGHTQYF. CDR3 DNA sequence: TGTGCCAGCGGATCAGGGATAGCGGGGGGACATACGCAGTATTTT.

The chain recombines TRBV6-5 with TRBJ2-7; 8 bases are a match to TRBD2. Germline CDR1 reads MNHEY; CDR2 reads SVGAGI. The CDR3 is 14 residues long. Trimming removed 4 bases from V and 6 bases from J; junction bases left unmatched: 8. In DNA form, the CDR3 reads TGTGCCAGCAGTTCAGTCCGACTAGCGCGCGAGCAGTACTTC. Translation: CASSSVRLAREQYF.

This chain's CDR3 is CASSSGTVSYEQYF. Written as DNA, the CDR3 is TGTGCCAGCAGCTCGGGGACGGTTAGTTACGAGCAGTACTTC. The chain uses TRBV7-2 and TRBJ2-7; D may correspond to TRBD1 or TRBD2 (5 bases each). The CDR3 is made up of 14 amino acids. Germline V lookup: CDR1 SGHTA, CDR2 FQGNSA. Trimming took 4 bases from V and 4 from J, leaving 14 bases between them. The full variable domain, with the rest looked up from reference TRBV7-2 and TRBJ2-7, is GAGVSQSPSNKVTEKGKDVELRCDPISGHTALYWYRQSLGQGLEFLIYFQGNSAPDKSGLPSDRFSAERTGGSVSTLTIQRTQQEDSAVYLCASSSGTVSYEQYFGPGTRLTVT.

This clonotype was counted only a few times. The chain links TRBV7-8 to TRBJ2-4; D is ambiguous. V dropped 5 bases and J dropped 0 bases, with 14 bases sitting between them. This CDR3 is 16 amino acids long. The V gene's germline CDR1 is SGHVS and CDR2 FQNEAQ. The CDR3 sequence is CASSRPTGLAKNIQYF. CDR3 DNA: TGTGCCAGCAGCCGTCCTACGGGTCTAGCCAAAAACATTCAGTACTTC.

This clonotype appeared a few times. The chain carries TRBV4-1 and TRBJ2-5, with D perhaps matching TRBD1 or TRBD2 (5 bases each). The CDR3 is 14 amino acids. The V end was cut by 3 bases, the J end by 5 bases, with 13 bases between. Germline assignment: CDR1 MGHRA and CDR2 YSYEKL. CDR3 bases: TGCGCCAGCAGCCACGTCGGGGCGATCGAGACCCAGTACTTC. Protein product: CASSHVGAIETQYF.